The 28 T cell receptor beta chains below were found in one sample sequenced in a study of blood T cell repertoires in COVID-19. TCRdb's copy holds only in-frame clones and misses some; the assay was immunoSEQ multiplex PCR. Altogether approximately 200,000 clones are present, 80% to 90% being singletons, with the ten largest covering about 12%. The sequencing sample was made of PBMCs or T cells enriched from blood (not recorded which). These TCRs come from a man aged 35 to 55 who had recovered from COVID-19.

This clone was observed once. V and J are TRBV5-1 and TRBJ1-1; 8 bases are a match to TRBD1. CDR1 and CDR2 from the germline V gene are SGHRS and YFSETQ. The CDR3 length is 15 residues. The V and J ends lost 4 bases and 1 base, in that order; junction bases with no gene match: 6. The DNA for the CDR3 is TGCGCCAGCAGCAGCTTAGGACAGGGGAACACTGAAGCTTTCTTT. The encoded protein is CASSSLGQGNTEAFF.

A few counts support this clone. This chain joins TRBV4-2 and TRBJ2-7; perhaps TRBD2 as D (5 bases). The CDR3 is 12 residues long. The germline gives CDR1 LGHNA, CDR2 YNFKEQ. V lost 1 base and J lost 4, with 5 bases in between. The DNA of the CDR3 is TGTGCCAGCAGCCAAGCGGGGTACGAGCAGTACTTC. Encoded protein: CASSQAGYEQYF.

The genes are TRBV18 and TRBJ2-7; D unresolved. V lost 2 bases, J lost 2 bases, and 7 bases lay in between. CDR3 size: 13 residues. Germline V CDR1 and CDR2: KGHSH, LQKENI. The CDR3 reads CASSPGHAYEQYV. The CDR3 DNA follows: TGTGCCAGCTCACCAGGCCATGCCTACGAGCAGTACGTC.

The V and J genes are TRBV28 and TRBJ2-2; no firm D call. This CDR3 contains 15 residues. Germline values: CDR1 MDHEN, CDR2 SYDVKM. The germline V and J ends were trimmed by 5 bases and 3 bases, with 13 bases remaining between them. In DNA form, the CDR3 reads TGTGCCAGCAGTCCCCCTGCGGTCCACACCGGGGAGCTGTTTTTT. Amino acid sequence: CASSPPAVHTGELFF.

The CDR3 here is CASGFLASGEEGEQFF. The CDR3 DNA reads as TGTGCTAGTGGTTTTCTAGCTAGCGGAGAGGAAGGTGAGCAGTTCTTC. The V call is TRBV12-5, the J call TRBJ2-1; 7 nucleotides align to TRBD2. Unmatched junction bases numbered 14, after V lost 3 bases and J lost 9 bases. The CDR3 length is 16 residues. CDR1 is LGHNT, CDR2 FRNRAP, per germline.

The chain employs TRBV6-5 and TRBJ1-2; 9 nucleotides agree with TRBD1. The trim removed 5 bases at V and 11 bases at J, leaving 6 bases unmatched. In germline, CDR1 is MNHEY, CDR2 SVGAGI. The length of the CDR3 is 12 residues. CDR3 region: CASSPGQGRYTF. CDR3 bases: TGTGCCAGCAGTCCCGGACAGGGGAGATACACCTTC.

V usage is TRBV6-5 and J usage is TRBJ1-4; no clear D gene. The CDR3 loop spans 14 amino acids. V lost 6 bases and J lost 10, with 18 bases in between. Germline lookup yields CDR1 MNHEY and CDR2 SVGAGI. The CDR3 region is CASSIEPREGKLFF. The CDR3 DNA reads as TGTGCCAGCAGCATAGAACCGAGGGAGGGAAAACTGTTTTTT.

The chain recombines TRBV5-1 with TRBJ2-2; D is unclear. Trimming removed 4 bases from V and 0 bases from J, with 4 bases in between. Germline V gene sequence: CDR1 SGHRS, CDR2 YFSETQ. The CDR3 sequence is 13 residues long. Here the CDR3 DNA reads TGCGCCAGCAGCCAAACGAACACCGGGGAGCTGTTTTTT. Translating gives CASSQTNTGELFF. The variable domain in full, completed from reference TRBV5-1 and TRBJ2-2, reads KAGVTQTPRYLIKTRGQQVTLSCSPISGHRSVSWYQQTPGQGLQFLFEYFSETQRNKGNFPGRFSGRQFSNSRSEMNVSTLELGDSALYLCASSQTNTGELFFGEGSRLTVL.

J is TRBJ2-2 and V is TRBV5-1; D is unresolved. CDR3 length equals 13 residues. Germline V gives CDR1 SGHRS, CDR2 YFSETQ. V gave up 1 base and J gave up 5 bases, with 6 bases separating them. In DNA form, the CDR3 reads TGCGCCAGCAGCTTGATCAGTACCGGGGAGCTGTTTTTT. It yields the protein CASSLISTGELFF.

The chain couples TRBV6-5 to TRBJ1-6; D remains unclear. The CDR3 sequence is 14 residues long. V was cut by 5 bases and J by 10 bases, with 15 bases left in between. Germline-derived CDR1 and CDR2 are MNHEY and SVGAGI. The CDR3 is CASSPKEEGSPLHF. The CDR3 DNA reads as TGTGCCAGCAGTCCAAAGGAAGAGGGCTCACCCCTCCACTTT.

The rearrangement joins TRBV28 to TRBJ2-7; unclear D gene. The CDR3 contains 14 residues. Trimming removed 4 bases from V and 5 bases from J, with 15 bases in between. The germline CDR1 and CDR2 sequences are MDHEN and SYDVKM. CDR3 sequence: CASSSQPSRNEQYF. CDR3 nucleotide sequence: TGTGCCAGCAGTTCACAACCCTCTAGGAACGAGCAGTACTTC. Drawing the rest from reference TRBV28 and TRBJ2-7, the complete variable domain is DVKVTQSSRYLVKRTGEKVFLECVQDMDHENMFWYRQDPGLGLRLIYFSYDVKMKEKGDIPEGYSVSREKKERFSLILESASTNQTSMYLCASSSQPSRNEQYFGPGTRLTVT.

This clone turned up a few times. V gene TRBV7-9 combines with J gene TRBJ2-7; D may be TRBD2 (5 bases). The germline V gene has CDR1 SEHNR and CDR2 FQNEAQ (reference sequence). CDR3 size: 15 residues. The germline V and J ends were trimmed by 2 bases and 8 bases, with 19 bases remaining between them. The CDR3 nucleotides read TGTGCCAGCAGCTTAAGTATTCGGGAAGGCCTACAGCAGTACGTC. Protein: CASSLSIREGLQQYV.

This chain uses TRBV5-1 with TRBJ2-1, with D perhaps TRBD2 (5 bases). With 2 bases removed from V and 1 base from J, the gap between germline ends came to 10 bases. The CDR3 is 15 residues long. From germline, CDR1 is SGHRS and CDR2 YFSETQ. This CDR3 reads CASSLEGASYNEQFF. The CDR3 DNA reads TGCGCCAGCAGCTTAGAGGGAGCATCCTACAATGAGCAGTTCTTC.

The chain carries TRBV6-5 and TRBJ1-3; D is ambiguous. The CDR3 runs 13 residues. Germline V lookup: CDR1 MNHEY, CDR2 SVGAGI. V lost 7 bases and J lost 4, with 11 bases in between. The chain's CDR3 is CASMSPGGNTIYF. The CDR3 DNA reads TGTGCCAGCATGTCGCCGGGAGGAAACACCATATATTTT.

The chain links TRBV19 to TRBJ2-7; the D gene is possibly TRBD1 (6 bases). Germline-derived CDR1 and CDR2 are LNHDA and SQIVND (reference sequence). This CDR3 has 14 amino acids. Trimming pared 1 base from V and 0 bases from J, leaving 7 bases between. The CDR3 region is CASSIADSSYEQYF. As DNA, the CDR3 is TGTGCCAGTAGTATAGCGGACAGCTCCTACGAGCAGTACTTC.

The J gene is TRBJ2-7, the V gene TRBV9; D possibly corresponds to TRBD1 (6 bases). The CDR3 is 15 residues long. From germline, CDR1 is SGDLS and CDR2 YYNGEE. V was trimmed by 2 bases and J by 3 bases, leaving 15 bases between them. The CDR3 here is CASSVSRDNRYEQYF. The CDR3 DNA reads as TGTGCCAGCAGCGTTTCCCGGGACAATCGCTACGAGCAGTACTTC.

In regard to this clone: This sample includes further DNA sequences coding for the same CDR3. The CDR3 loop is CASSFGTGGRETQYF. The CDR3 DNA is TGCGCCAGCAGCTTTGGGACAGGGGGAAGAGAGACCCAGTACTTC. The gene calls are TRBV5-1 and TRBJ2-5; 11 bases map to TRBD1. Germline V lookup: CDR1 SGHRS, CDR2 YFSETQ. With 2 bases clipped from V and 4 bases from J, the junction kept 4 bases outside the gene matches. The CDR3 totals 15 residues.

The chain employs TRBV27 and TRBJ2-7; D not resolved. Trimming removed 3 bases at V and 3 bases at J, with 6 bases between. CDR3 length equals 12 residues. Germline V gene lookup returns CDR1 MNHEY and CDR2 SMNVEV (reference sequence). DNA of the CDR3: TGTGCCAGCAGTTTTCGGGTCTACGAGCAGTACGTC. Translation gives CASSFRVYEQYV.

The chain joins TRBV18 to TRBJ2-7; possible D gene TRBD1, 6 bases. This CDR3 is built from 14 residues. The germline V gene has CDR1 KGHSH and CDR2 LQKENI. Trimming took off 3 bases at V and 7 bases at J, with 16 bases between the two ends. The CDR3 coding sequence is TGTGCCAGCTCACCCGGGCTACAGGGTAGGGAGCAGTACTTC. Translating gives CASSPGLQGREQYF.

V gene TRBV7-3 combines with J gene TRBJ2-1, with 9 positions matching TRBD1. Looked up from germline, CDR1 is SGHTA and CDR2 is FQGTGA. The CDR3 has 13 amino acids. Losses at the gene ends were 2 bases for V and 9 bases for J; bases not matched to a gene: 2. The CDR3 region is CASSLDRGSEQFF. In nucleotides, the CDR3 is TGTGCCAGCAGCTTAGACAGGGGGAGTGAGCAGTTCTTC.

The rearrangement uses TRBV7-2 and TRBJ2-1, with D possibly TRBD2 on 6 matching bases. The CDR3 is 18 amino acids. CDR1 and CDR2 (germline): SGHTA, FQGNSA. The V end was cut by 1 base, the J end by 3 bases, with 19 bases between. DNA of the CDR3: TGTGCCAGCAGCTTAGATACGGTGGGCGGGACCATCTACAATGAGCAGTTCTTC. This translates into CASSLDTVGGTIYNEQFF.

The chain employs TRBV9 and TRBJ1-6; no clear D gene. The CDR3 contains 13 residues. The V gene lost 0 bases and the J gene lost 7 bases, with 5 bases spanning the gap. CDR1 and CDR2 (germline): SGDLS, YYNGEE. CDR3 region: CASSVEENSPLHF. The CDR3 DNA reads TGTGCCAGCAGCGTAGAAGAGAATTCACCCCTCCACTTT.

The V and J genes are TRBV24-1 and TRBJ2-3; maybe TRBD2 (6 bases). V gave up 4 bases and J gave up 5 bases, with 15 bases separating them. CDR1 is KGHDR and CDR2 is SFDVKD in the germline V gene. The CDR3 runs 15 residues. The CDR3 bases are TGTGCCACCAGTGAGTCTAGCTTCGGGAGAGATACGCAGTATTTT. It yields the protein CATSESSFGRDTQYF.

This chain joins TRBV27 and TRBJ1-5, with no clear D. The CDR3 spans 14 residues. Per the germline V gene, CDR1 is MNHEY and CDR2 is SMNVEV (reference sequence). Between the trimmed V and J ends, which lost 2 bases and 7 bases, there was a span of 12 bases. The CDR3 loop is CASSLKGGGQPQHF. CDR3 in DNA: TGTGCCAGCAGTTTAAAGGGAGGAGGGCAGCCCCAGCATTTT.

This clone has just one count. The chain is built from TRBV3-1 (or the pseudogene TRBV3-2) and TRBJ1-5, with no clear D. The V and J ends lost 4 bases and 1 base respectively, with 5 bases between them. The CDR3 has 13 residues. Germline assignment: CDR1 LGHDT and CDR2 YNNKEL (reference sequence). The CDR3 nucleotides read TGTGCCAGCAGCCGACAAAGCAATCAGCCCCAGCATTTT. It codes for CASSRQSNQPQHF.

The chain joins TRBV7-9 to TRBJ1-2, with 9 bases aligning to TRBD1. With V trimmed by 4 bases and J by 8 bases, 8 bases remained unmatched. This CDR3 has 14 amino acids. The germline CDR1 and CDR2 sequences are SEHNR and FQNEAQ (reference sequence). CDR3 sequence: CASSWAGTGRGYTF. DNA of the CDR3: TGTGCCAGCAGCTGGGCCGGGACAGGGCGCGGCTACACCTTC.

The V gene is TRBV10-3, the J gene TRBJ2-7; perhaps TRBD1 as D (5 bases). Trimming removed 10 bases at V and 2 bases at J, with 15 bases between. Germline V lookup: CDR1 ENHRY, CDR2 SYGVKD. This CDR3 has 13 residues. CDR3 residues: CATRQPTPYEQYF. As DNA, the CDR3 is TGTGCCACCCGACAGCCGACACCCTACGAGCAGTACTTC.

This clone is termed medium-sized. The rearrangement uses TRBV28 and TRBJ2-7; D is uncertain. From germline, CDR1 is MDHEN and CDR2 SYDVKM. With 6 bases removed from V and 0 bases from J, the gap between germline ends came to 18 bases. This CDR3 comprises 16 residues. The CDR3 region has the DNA TGTGCCAGCAGCCCCCCCACCAGCGACCTCTCCTACGAGCAGTACTTC. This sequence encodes CASSPPTSDLSYEQYF.